These 9 T cell receptor beta chains came from one sample sequenced in a study of blood T cells in healthy people across ages. Combining a sample-barcoded 5' primer with a J-beta primer mix, a second PCR ran for roughly 6 to 12 cycles. Each CDR3 protein gets one entry after TCRdb re-called the 5' RACE reads with MiXCR. This table has about 1.4 million distinct CDR3 sequences, approximately 60% appearing once. The sample comprised blood. Source of these receptors: a man aged 18 to 35 in good health.

This chain connects TRBV27 to TRBJ1-1, with D hard to call. Germline V gene data show CDR1 as MNHEY and CDR2 as SMNVEV (reference sequence). The CDR3 loop spans 13 amino acids. The germline V and J ends were trimmed by 4 bases and 1 base, with 7 bases remaining between them. This chain's CDR3 is CASSWQKNTEAFF. The DNA of the CDR3 is TGTGCCAGCAGTTGGCAGAAGAACACTGAAGCTTTCTTT.

The table lists this clonotype with a few counts. The rearrangement links TRBV29-1 to TRBJ2-7; 12 bases line up with TRBD1. The V gene's germline CDR1 is SQVTM and CDR2 ANQGSEA. This CDR3 is 15 amino acids long. The ends lost 3 bases at V and 4 bases at J; junction bases unmatched: 7. CDR3 region: CSVEMPGQGAYEQYF. Here the CDR3 DNA reads TGCAGCGTTGAGATGCCGGGACAGGGGGCTTACGAGCAGTACTTC.

CDR3 nucleotide sequence: TGCGCCAGCAGCCCCTTTGCTAGCGGGGGGGTGTTGAGTGAGCAGTTCTTC. Its translation: CASSPFASGGVLSEQFF. The chain couples TRBV4-3 to TRBJ2-1; 12 bases are shared with TRBD2. With 4 bases clipped from V and 9 bases from J, the junction kept 13 bases outside the gene matches. Per the germline V gene, CDR1 is LGHNA and CDR2 is YSLEER. The CDR3 length is 17 residues.

For this clonotype: Relative to the germline gene, one junction end is altered; a read error may explain this. The chain is built from TRBV6-2 or TRBV6-3 and TRBJ2-5; maybe TRBD2 (5 bases). The J call could be wrong; TRBJ2-7 is a better fit for the DNA end. The CDR3 loop spans 11 amino acids. In germline, CDR1 is MNHEY, CDR2 SVGEGT. The CDR3 nucleotides are TGTGACAGCAGTCGGACTTCCGAGCAGTACTTC. It yields the protein CDSSRTSEQYF.

The sample holds a few counts of this clonotype. V is TRBV7-9 and J is TRBJ2-5, with a possible D match to TRBD1 (6 bases). The germline CDR1 and CDR2 sequences are SEHNR and FQNEAQ (reference sequence). The CDR3 is made up of 15 amino acids. Deletions cut 4 bases from V and 3 bases from J, with 15 bases between. The CDR3 sequence is CASSSIRAGEETQYF. Here the CDR3 DNA reads TGTGCCAGCAGCTCTATTAGGGCAGGGGAAGAGACCCAGTACTTC.

The gene calls are TRBV3-1 and TRBJ1-4; 10 bases match TRBD1. The CDR3 loop spans 16 amino acids. Trimming at V came to 5 bases and at J to 4 bases, leaving 7 bases not matched to a gene. Germline-derived CDR1 and CDR2 are LGHDT and YNNKEL (reference sequence). The CDR3 reads CASSAGTGASNEKLFF. The CDR3 region has the DNA TGTGCCAGCAGCGCCGGGACAGGGGCGAGTAATGAAAAACTGTTTTTT. The full variable domain, its missing parts supplied by reference TRBV3-1 and TRBJ1-4, is DTAVSQTPKYLVTQMGNDKSIKCEQNLGHDTMYWYKQDSKKFLKIMFSYNNKELIINETVPNRFSPKSPDKAHLNLHINSLELGDSAVYFCASSAGTGASNEKLFFGSGTQLSVL.

This clonotype was picked up a small number of times. The chain employs TRBV27 and TRBJ1-2; 8 bases match TRBD1. This CDR3 contains 16 residues. The V gene end was trimmed by 7 bases and the J gene end by 7 bases; junction bases not matched to a gene: 17. Germline V gene lookup returns CDR1 MNHEY and CDR2 SMNVEV (reference sequence). Here the CDR3 DNA reads TGTGCCAGCACCCCACTAGGGACAGGCCTAACTTTTGGCTACACCTTC. Residues: CASTPLGTGLTFGYTF.

This clonotype was counted between two and nine times. The chain employs TRBV29-1 and TRBJ1-5, with 9 bases matching TRBD1. Unmatched junction bases numbered 3, after V lost 3 bases and J lost 6 bases. The germline V gene has CDR1 SQVTM and CDR2 ANQGSEA. The CDR3 loop spans 13 amino acids. CDR3 in amino acids: CSVDSGQGQPQHF. CDR3 sequence (DNA): TGCAGCGTTGACTCGGGACAGGGTCAGCCCCAGCATTTT.

The sample holds a few counts of this clonotype. This chain connects TRBV29-1 to TRBJ2-1; 10 bases fit TRBD2. CDR1 and CDR2 (germline): SQVTM, ANQGSEA. The CDR3 length is 15 residues. The V and J ends lost 5 bases and 4 bases, in that order; junction bases with no gene match: 8. In DNA form, the CDR3 reads TGCAGCGTTTCTACTACTAGCGGGGCGTACAATGAGCAGTTCTTC. It specifies CSVSTTSGAYNEQFF.